Listed below are T cell receptor beta chains from one sample, sequenced in a study of cytomegalovirus exposure and HLA in healthy donors. This table comes from immunoSEQ multiplex PCR, and its TCRdb copy is limited to in-frame clones, with some not included. Of tens of thousands of clones in the sample, under 80% were seen once. Material: PBMCs. These receptors came from a male donor in good health and CMV-seronegative. CDR3s include the opening cysteine and the closing phenylalanine or tryptophan. A D gene is named only where the DNA matches it firmly. Size is omitted from some rows. Given values are once, few, many or a class for expanded clones.

V,J,size,D,DNA,CDR3
TRBV28,TRBJ2-3,NA,TRBD2,TGTGCCAGTACTAGCGGGGGGGCGGGAGATACGCAGTATTTT,CASTSGGAGDTQYF
TRBV18,TRBJ2-2,NA,TRBD2,TGTGCCAGCTCACCGGAGACTAGCCGGAACACCGGGGAGCTGTTTTTT,CASSPETSRNTGELFF
TRBV20-1,TRBJ1-1,NA,NA,TGCAGTGCTGCAGGGGCCACTGAAGCTTTCTTT,CSAAGATEAFF
TRBV9,TRBJ2-1,NA,TRBD2,TGTGCCAGCAGCGTAGCGGGTAGCGGGGGTCGGTCCTACAATGAGCAGTTCTTC,CASSVAGSGGRSYNEQFF
TRBV10-3,TRBJ1-2,NA,TRBD1,TGTGCCATCAGTGAGACATCAGACAGGGGAGATCGTGGCTACACCTTC,CAISETSDRGDRGYTF
TRBV28,TRBJ2-2,NA,NA,TGTGCCAGCCGGACACCTTCGAACACCGGGGAGCTGTTTTTT,CASRTPSNTGELFF
TRBV6-6,TRBJ2-7,NA,TRBD1,TGTGCCAGCAGCGGACAGGGATACCCGCAGTACTTC,CASSGQGYPQYF
TRBV6-5,TRBJ2-7,NA,NA,TGTGCCAGCAGTTACTCGAAGGCCAGGGTCTCCTACGAGCAGTACTTC,CASSYSKARVSYEQYF
TRBV5-1,TRBJ2-1,NA,NA,TGCGCCAGCAGCACCGGGGGAAATGAGCAGTTCTTC,CASSTGGNEQFF
TRBV28,TRBJ2-6,NA,TRBD2,TGTGCCAGCAATCAGGCGGGAGGTATCCCGGGCTCTGGGGCCAACGTCCTGACTTTC,CASNQAGGIPGSGANVLTF
TRBV7-6,TRBJ2-2,NA,NA,TGTGCCAGCAGCAACCCTCGCGGGATGAGCACCGGGGAGCTGTTTTTT,CASSNPRGMSTGELFF
TRBV2,TRBJ1-5,NA,TRBD1,TGTGCCAGCAGCCCCGGGACAGGGAATCAGCCCCAGCATTTT,CASSPGTGNQPQHF
TRBV27,TRBJ2-7,NA,TRBD1,TGTGCCAGCAGTTTTGTCGCCGGGACAGGGGATTACGAGCAGTACTTC,CASSFVAGTGDYEQYF
TRBV6-5,TRBJ1-1,NA,TRBD1,TGTGCCAGCGGGTACAGGGGGCGAGTATTTGGAGCTTTCTTT,CASGYRGRVFGAFF
TRBV7-9,TRBJ1-1,few,NA,TGTGCCAGCAGCTCCGTAAGGGGCTACGCCACTGAAGCTTTCTTT,CASSSVRGYATEAFF
TRBV28,TRBJ2-3,once,NA,TGTGCCAGCAAACAGGGAGGCACAGATACGCAGTATTTT,CASKQGGTDTQYF
TRBV6-5,TRBJ2-5,few,TRBD2,TGTGCCAGCAGTTACTCGAGTTTGGGGGGGGAGACCCAGTACTTC,CASSYSSLGGETQYF
TRBV27,TRBJ2-7,NA,NA,TGTGCCAGCAGTTTATCCGGGACAAATCTTTACGAGCAGTACTTC,CASSLSGTNLYEQYF
TRBV14,TRBJ1-2,NA,NA,TGTGCCAGCAGCCAAGATCCCCCCGGGACAACTGGTGGCTACACCTTC,CASSQDPPGTTGGYTF
TRBV7-3,TRBJ2-2,NA,TRBD2,TGTGCCAGCAGCCTATCGGGACTAAGCGGCGGGGAGCTGTTTTTT,CASSLSGLSGGELFF
TRBV28,TRBJ1-4,NA,TRBD1,TGTGCCAGCAGTCCCCCCGGGACAGGGGATGAAAAACTGTTTTTT,CASSPPGTGDEKLFF
TRBV7-2,TRBJ1-2,NA,NA,TGTGCCAGCAGCTACCCCGGGACTATTGGCTACACCTTC,CASSYPGTIGYTF
TRBV7-9,TRBJ2-7,NA,NA,TGTGCCAGCAGCTTAAGGGAGACCTACGAGCAGTACTTC,CASSLRETYEQYF
TRBV7-2,TRBJ2-1,NA,NA,TGTGCCAGCAGCTTAATCACGGGAGTGACCTACAATGAGCAGTTCTTC,CASSLITGVTYNEQFF
TRBV5-1,TRBJ2-6,NA,TRBD1,TGCGCCAGCAGAATACAGGGGATAATCTCTGGGGCCAACGTCCTGACTTTC,CASRIQGIISGANVLTF
TRBV10-3,TRBJ2-1,NA,NA,TGTGCCATCAGGGAGACAGGTGACAAGGACATCAACCGCTTCGATGAGCAGTTCTTC,CAIRETGDKDINRFDEQFF
TRBV28,TRBJ1-2,NA,TRBD1,TGTGCCAGCAGTTCCCCCGGGACAGGGGCCATGGGCTACACCTTC,CASSSPGTGAMGYTF
TRBV4-1,TRBJ2-7,NA,TRBD2,TGCGCCAGCAGCCAAGATATCGGGAGCGGGGGAAACGAGCAGTACTTC,CASSQDIGSGGNEQYF
TRBV6-5,TRBJ2-5,NA,NA,TGTGCCAGCAGTTTGGGAGGACAAGAGACCCAGTACTTC,CASSLGGQETQYF
TRBV6-5,TRBJ2-1,NA,TRBD2,TGTGCCAGCAGCATTAGCGGGAGGGGAAACAATGAGCAGTTCTTC,CASSISGRGNNEQFF
TRBV29-1,TRBJ2-7,NA,NA,TGCAGCGTCGCACAGATCTCCTACGAGCAGTACTTC,CSVAQISYEQYF
TRBV5-5,TRBJ1-2,NA,NA,TGTGCCAGCAGCCCCCGGGGACATAGGAATGGCTACACCTTC,CASSPRGHRNGYTF
TRBV4-1,TRBJ1-1,NA,NA,TGCGCCAGCAGCCAAAGCCCATCGGAAGCTTTCTTT,CASSQSPSEAFF
TRBV28,TRBJ1-5,NA,TRBD1,TGTGCCAGCAGTCCCGGGGACAGGGGGTGGGATCAGCCCCAGCATTTT,CASSPGDRGWDQPQHF
TRBV6-1,TRBJ2-7,NA,NA,TGTGCCGCGGGGCAGCAGGCCTACGAGCAGTACTTC,CAAGQQAYEQYF
TRBV19,TRBJ2-2,NA,TRBD1,TGTGCCAGTAGTCCCGACAGGGAAGGCGACACCGGGGAGCTGTTTTTT,CASSPDREGDTGELFF
TRBV5-6,TRBJ1-4,NA,TRBD1,TGTGCCAGCAGCGTCGGGACAGGGCAATACGAAAAACTGTTTTTT,CASSVGTGQYEKLFF
TRBV6-1,TRBJ2-5,once,NA,TGTGCCAGCAGTCCACTAGCATTTCTTCGAGAGACCCAGTACTTC,CASSPLAFLRETQYF
TRBV4-3,TRBJ2-5,NA,TRBD2,TGCGCCAGCAGCCTCAGTGGGACTAGCGGGGGGGAGACCCAGTACTTC,CASSLSGTSGGETQYF
TRBV6-1,TRBJ1-5,NA,NA,TGTGCCAGCAAACGCGGTATGGGCAATCAGCCCCAGCATTTT,CASKRGMGNQPQHF
TRBV6-1,TRBJ2-5,few,TRBD2,TGTGCCAGCAGTGTCATCGGCGGGGGGGCCCGAGAGACCCAGTACTTC,CASSVIGGGARETQYF
TRBV11-2,TRBJ2-5,NA,TRBD1,TGTGCCAGCAGCTCCAAGGGACAGGGGGCTAGAGAGACCCAGTACTTC,CASSSKGQGARETQYF
TRBV29-1,TRBJ1-3,NA,NA,TGCAGCGCGACAGAATCTCCCTCTGGAAACACCATATATTTT,CSATESPSGNTIYF
TRBV7-9,TRBJ2-3,NA,NA,TGTGCCAGCAGCGATAGGGGGTTCCCAGATACGCAGTATTTT,CASSDRGFPDTQYF
TRBV11-2,TRBJ1-1,NA,NA,TGTGCCAGCAGCTCTTATAAAGATACAATTTTCACTGAAGCTTTCTTT,CASSSYKDTIFTEAFF
TRBV9,TRBJ1-4,few,TRBD1,TGTGCCAGCAGCGCTCGGGACAGGGGGTATGAAAAACTGTTTTTT,CASSARDRGYEKLFF
TRBV11-3,TRBJ1-1,NA,TRBD1,TGTGCCAGCAGCTCCTGGACAGGTGAAGCTTTCTTT,CASSSWTGEAFF